Each of the 5 T cell receptor beta chains below was sequenced from the same sample in a study of beta chain features in type 1 diabetes. Broader study findings: TCRB CDR3 length was moderately but significantly reduced in all four CD4+ subsets of Type 1 diabetes patients.

Expressed TCRB transcripts were sequenced because the entire RNA isolate underwent reverse transcription. This table comes from immunoSEQ multiplex PCR, and its TCRdb copy is limited to in-frame clones, with some not included. Of 250,000 to 350,000 clones detected, roughly an eighth appear once; the ten largest clones hold under 0.02%. Their specific antigens are unknown. Input material: naive CD4+ T cells from blood. The origin of the receptors is a young man with type 1 diabetes.

The chain is built from TRBV15 and TRBJ2-6; D is possibly TRBD1 (5 bases). Germline CDR1 LNHNV, CDR2 YYDKDF (reference sequence). The V and J ends lost 2 bases and 0 bases respectively, with 5 bases between them. The length of the CDR3 is 15 residues. The CDR3 DNA sequence: TGTGCCACCAGCAGACAGGGCTCTGGGGCCAACGTCCTGACTTTC. It encodes CATSRQGSGANVLTF.

This clone has just a few counts. CDR3 loop: CASSEDPGGLNEQYF. The CDR3, as DNA: TGTGCCAGCAGTGAAGATCCAGGGGGTCTCAACGAGCAGTACTTC. The V call is TRBV25-1, the J call TRBJ2-7, with 7 bases aligning to TRBD1. Germline CDR1 is MGHDK and CDR2 is SYGVNS. Trimming removed 2 bases from V and 5 bases from J; junction bases left unmatched: 9. CDR3 size: 15 residues.

The chain uses TRBV6-5 and TRBJ2-1; tentative D call: TRBD2 (7 bases). This CDR3 has 12 residues. CDR1 is MNHEY, CDR2 SVGAGI, per germline. The V and J ends lost 2 bases and 10 bases respectively, with 9 bases between them. The CDR3 sequence is CASSYRGGEQFF. The CDR3 DNA sequence: TGTGCCAGCAGTTACAGGGGGGGAGAGCAGTTCTTC.

CDR3 sequence (DNA): TGTGCCAGCAGTGAAGCTCGGGGGTGGTATGGCTACACCTTC. This encodes CASSEARGWYGYTF. This chain links TRBV6-1 with TRBJ1-2; TRBD1 might be the D (5 bases). Trimming took off 0 bases at V and 5 bases at J, with 10 bases between the two ends. Germline V gene lookup returns CDR1 MNHNS and CDR2 SASEGT. The CDR3 length is 14 residues.

The chain joins TRBV5-6 to TRBJ2-5; maybe TRBD1 (7 bases). Trimming took 4 bases from V and 3 from J, leaving 16 bases between them. Germline V gene data show CDR1 as SGHDT and CDR2 as YYEEEE. The CDR3 is 15 amino acids. Here the CDR3 DNA reads TGTGCCAGCAGCCGCACATTCAGGGGGGAAGAGACCCAGTACTTC. Translation: CASSRTFRGEETQYF.